Below are 3 T cell receptor beta chains sequenced from a single sample in a study of T cells in women clearing cervical HPV infection. The protocol was immunoSEQ multiplex PCR, while the TCRdb copy is restricted to in-frame clones and leaves out a portion. Reported are about 33,000 clones; the ten largest clones contain 3.7%. Input material: blood buffy coat. Source of these receptors: a woman aged 18-70 years with a cervical HPV16 infection that either progressed to CIN3+ or cleared (not recorded which).

Comment on this clone: Coverage ceases 3 residues before the CDR3 finishes, and the germline J gene fills in the end. The chain employs TRBV10-3 and TRBJ1-2, with a tentative D call TRBD1 (5 bases). Germline CDR1 reads ENHRY; CDR2 reads SYGVKD. The CDR3 consists of 15 residues. V was trimmed by 3 bases and J by 5 bases, leaving 16 bases between them. CDR3 DNA (partial): TGTGCCATCAGTGAACGGAACAGGAGAGGATATGGC. This encodes CAISERNRRGYG. The entire CDR3 reads CAISERNRRGYGYTF.

The sequenced part of the CDR3 DNA is TGTGCCAGCAGTTCCATCGGCCCCGGGACACCTCCCTACGAC. It yields the protein CASSSIGPGTPPYD. The whole CDR3 region reads CASSSIGPGTPPYDYTF. This chain joins TRBV6-2 or TRBV6-3 and TRBJ1-2; tentative D call: TRBD1 (6 bases). The DNA ends 3 residues before the CDR3 does, and the rest of the CDR3 is filled in from the germline J gene. Germline V lookup: CDR1 MNHEY, CDR2 SVGEGT. The CDR3 is made up of 17 amino acids.

Details on this clone: The CDR3 end is not reached by the read, which stops 3 residues before it; the germline J gene fills it in. The rearrangement links TRBV5-1 to TRBJ1-2, with 10 positions matching TRBD1. There are 17 residues in the CDR3. The V gene's germline CDR1 is SGHRS and CDR2 YFSETQ. J lost 3 bases, V lost 0 bases, and 8 bases had no gene match. The CDR3 reads CASSLEPGQGTDYGYTF. Partial CDR3 DNA: TGCGCCAGCAGCTTGGAACCGGGACAGGGGACGGACTATGGC.